This entry concerns a single TCR beta chain. The antigen is not known. The sample contains more than one DNA sequence encoding this CDR3. These data come from a study of beta chain features in type 1 diabetes. Study as a whole: Sorted cells, about 98,000,000 in number, were examined across all samples.

Germline CDR1 MNHNS, CDR2 SASEGT. Between the trimmed V and J ends, which lost 6 bases and 1 base, there was a span of 6 bases. This CDR3 spans 12 amino acids. Every isolated RNA sample was fully reverse transcribed, so sequencing captured expressed TCRB transcripts. Only in-frame clones appear in the TCRdb table, and some are missing; sequencing was by immunoSEQ multiplex PCR. The repertoire holds 130,000 to 150,000 clones, with around an eighth as singletons. Study conclusions and caveats: Patients' naive, central memory and Treg TCRB repertoires seemed closer to one another than those of healthy donors. Among type 1 diabetes patients, VDJ junctions had fewer insertions and more deletions. When cDNA is sequenced, cells with high TCR expression could be over-represented. Shorter TCRB CDR3s, moderately but significantly so, were found in Type 1 diabetes patients in all four CD4+ subsets.

The TCR was taken from a man aged 18 to 35 with type 1 diabetes. Material: central memory CD4+ T cells from blood. This chain links TRBV6-1 with TRBJ1-1, with no clear D. CDR3 in amino acids: CASRQTNTEAFF. As DNA, the CDR3 is TGTGCCAGCAGACAGACGAACACTGAAGCTTTCTTT.